Listed below are T cell receptor beta chains from one sample, sequenced in a study of tumor-infiltrating lymphocytes in primary liver carcinoma. TCRdb processed the multiplex PCR reads anew with MiXCR; each CDR3 protein has one entry. The data hold a few hundred thousand distinct CDR3 sequences, with 45% to 70% observed a single time. The sequenced sample consisted of peripheral blood. These receptor sequences come from a young woman with primary liver carcinoma and hepatitis B virus infection. The CDR3 runs from the conserved cysteine through the conserved F or W. Fields, in order: V gene, D gene, J gene, clone size, CDR3 DNA, CDR3 protein. The D gene is left open where the match is weak. Part of the rows lack a size; the others show once, few, many or a class for expanded clones.

>TRBV30|-|TRBJ2-7|-
TGTACCTGGAGGCATACCAAGGAGGTGTCCTACGAGCAGTACTTC
CTWRHTKEVSYEQYF
>TRBV28|-|TRBJ1-2|few
TGTGCCAGCAGGCGGGGAGGGAATAACTATGGCTACACCTTC
CASRRGGNNYGYTF
>TRBV6-1|-|TRBJ1-5|many
TGTGCCAGCAGTACCCGGGACCCCAATCAGCCCCAGCATTTT
CASSTRDPNQPQHF
>TRBV7-8|-|TRBJ1-4|-
TGTGCCAGCAGCTTAAAGGAGGGGAGCGAAAAACTGTTTTTT
CASSLKEGSEKLFF
>TRBV11-3|-|TRBJ2-5|few
TGTGCCAGCAGCAGTAGCGGCCACAAGGAGACCCAGTACTTC
CASSSSGHKETQYF
>TRBV6-2/TRBV6-3|-|TRBJ1-2|-
TGTGCCAGCAGGGGCCGATTCCAGATGGGCCACACCTTC
CASRGRFQMGHTF
>TRBV7-9|TRBD2|TRBJ2-2|-
TGTGCCAGCACTATTAGCGGGAGGAACACCGGGGAGCTGTTTTTT
CASTISGRNTGELFF
>TRBV28|-|TRBJ2-7|-
TGTGCCAGCAGTATAGCCGGGAGCGCCTACGAGCAGTACTTC
CASSIAGSAYEQYF
>TRBV6-5|-|TRBJ1-5|-
TGTGCCAGCAGCTCCCTCCAGGGAGGCAATCAGCCCCAGCATTTT
CASSSLQGGNQPQHF
>TRBV6-2/TRBV6-3|-|TRBJ1-4|-
TGTGTCGTCCGGACCGTTGGCAATGAAAAACTGTTTTTT
CVVRTVGNEKLFF
>TRBV7-9|TRBD1|TRBJ2-3|-
TGTGCCAGCAGCTTCCAGACAGGGGCGAATACGCAGTATTTT
CASSFQTGANTQYF
>TRBV14|-|TRBJ1-2|many
TGTGCCAGCAGCCAGAGGGGCGCTAACTATGGCTACACCTTC
CASSQRGANYGYTF
>TRBV4-2|TRBD1|TRBJ1-2|-
TGTGCCAGCAGCCAATGGGAGTGGACAGGGGGATATGGCTACACCTTC
CASSQWEWTGGYGYTF
>TRBV6-5|-|TRBJ2-3|many
TGTGCCAGCAGTTATCATGCAGGGTCCCGGAGTAGTGATACGCAGTATTTT
CASSYHAGSRSSDTQYF
>TRBV12-3/TRBV12-4|TRBD2|TRBJ2-2|many
TGTGCCACCGCAGCGGGGACGAACACCGGGGAGCTGTTTTTT
CATAAGTNTGELFF
>TRBV11-3|-|TRBJ2-1|-
TGTGCCAGCAGCTTAGATTTCGTGAGGGCTCACAATGAGCAGTTCTTC
CASSLDFVRAHNEQFF
>TRBV11-2|-|TRBJ2-7|once
TGTGCCTGCAGCTTAGACTACCCCCACGAGCAGTACTTC
CACSLDYPHEQYF
>TRBV12-3/TRBV12-4|-|TRBJ1-2|many
TGTGCCAGCAGGACTACAGGGTTCTATGGCTACACCTTC
CASRTTGFYGYTF
>TRBV12-5|TRBD2|TRBJ2-2|-
TGTGCTAGTGGTACTAGCGGTATAGGGGCCGGGGAGCTGTTTTTT
CASGTSGIGAGELFF
>TRBV11-2|TRBD2|TRBJ2-2|many
TGTGCCAGCAGCTTTGACGCTAGCGGGATTAACACCGGGGAGCTGTTTTTT
CASSFDASGINTGELFF
>TRBV5-5|-|TRBJ2-3|few
TGTGCCAGCCACGCCTTTGGAGATACGCAGTATTTT
CASHAFGDTQYF
>TRBV12-3/TRBV12-4|-|TRBJ2-3|few
TGTGCCAGCAGTCCCCGGATGCGGGAAGCAGATACGCAGTATTTT
CASSPRMREADTQYF
>TRBV13|-|TRBJ2-5|-
TGTGCCAGCAGCCTCTCGGCCCCCGGGGAGACCCAGTACTTC
CASSLSAPGETQYF
>TRBV10-2|-|TRBJ2-1|-
TGCGCCAGCAGCGTTAGCTCCTACATTGAGCAGTTCTTC
CASSVSSYIEQFF
>TRBV6-2/TRBV6-3|-|TRBJ2-7|-
TGTGCCAGCAGTTACCCGGCCTACGAGCAGTACTTC
CASSYPAYEQYF
>TRBV29-1|-|TRBJ1-4|few
TGCAGTGCCGGGGACGGGAATGAAAAACTGCTTTTT
CSAGDGNEKLLF
>TRBV29-1|-|TRBJ2-1|-
TGCAGCGTTGATCTTTACAATGAGCAGTTCTTC
CSVDLYNEQFF
>TRBV4-2|-|TRBJ1-1|-
TGTGTCACTCGACAGAAAACTGGGGACACTGAAGCTTTCTTT
CVTRQKTGDTEAFF
>TRBV12-3/TRBV12-4|-|TRBJ2-3|-
TGTGCCAGCACCGAGGGGGACTTGCACACAGATACGCGGTATTTT
CASTEGDLHTDTRYF
>TRBV14|-|TRBJ2-5|-
TGTGCCGGCAGCCGAAATCGGGGGACGTACCAAGAGACCCAGTACTTC
CAGSRNRGTYQETQYF
>TRBV6-2/TRBV6-3|-|TRBJ2-1|few
TGTGCCAGCAGCGACGGGTCTGGGTCCTACAATGAGCAGTTCTTC
CASSDGSGSYNEQFF
>TRBV28|-|TRBJ1-5|-
TGTGCCAGCAGTGCGATCCGGCAGGGGTGGCAGCCCCAGCATTTT
CASSAIRQGWQPQHF
>TRBV11-2|-|TRBJ2-1|many
TGTGCCAGCAGCTTAAGAAGTTCGGCGGCGGGAAGAGGTTCCTACAATGAGCAGTTCTTC
CASSLRSSAAGRGSYNEQFF
>TRBV6-6|-|TRBJ2-1|many
TGTGCCAGCAGTACGACTAGCTACAATGAGCAGTTCTTC
CASSTTSYNEQFF
>TRBV5-1|-|TRBJ2-7|-
TGCGCCAGCAGCTTGCTGCCATCAGAAGAGGGCGGCGAGCAGTACTTC
CASSLLPSEEGGEQYF
>TRBV28|-|TRBJ2-1|-
TGTGCCAGCAGTTTAGGGGGGCCAGCGACGAATGAGCAGTTCTTC
CASSLGGPATNEQFF
>TRBV6-2/TRBV6-3|-|TRBJ1-4|many
TGTGCCAGCAGTCCAGTGAATGAAAAACTGTTTTTT
CASSPVNEKLFF
>TRBV5-4|TRBD1|TRBJ2-5|many
TGTGCCAGCAGCCCGGGGACAGGGGGGGAAGAGACCCAGTACTTC
CASSPGTGGEETQYF
>TRBV28|TRBD2|TRBJ2-1|many
TGTGCCAGCAGCCCCGGGACTAGCGGGAGCACACATGAGCAGTTCTTC
CASSPGTSGSTHEQFF
>TRBV6-1|TRBD1|TRBJ2-1|-
TGTGCCAGCAGGGCTATTCTCCGGGACAGTCCCAGGGAACGGGAGCAGTTCTTC
CASRAILRDSPREREQFF
>TRBV6-1|-|TRBJ2-2|-
TGTGCCAACAAGGGAGGACTTTTCAACACCGGGGAGCTGTTTTTT
CANKGGLFNTGELFF
>TRBV4-1|-|TRBJ1-1|-
TGCGCCAGCAGCCAAGATGCACTTATGAACACTGAAGCTTTCTTT
CASSQDALMNTEAFF
>TRBV5-6|-|TRBJ2-5|-
TGCGCCAGCAGCCGTCAACTTTCGATAGCGGAGACCCAGTACTTC
CASSRQLSIAETQYF
>TRBV12-3/TRBV12-4|TRBD2|TRBJ2-5|many
TGTGCCAGCAGTGCACCGGATAGCGGGAGGCCTCAAGAGACCCAGTACTTC
CASSAPDSGRPQETQYF
>TRBV11-2|-|TRBJ2-5|-
TGTGTCAGCAGCCTGGAAGGAGGGACACGGTCGACCAAGTACTTC
CVSSLEGGTRSTKYF
>TRBV12-3/TRBV12-4|-|TRBJ2-3|many
TGTGCCAGCAGTCTCGAAACAGATACGCAGTATTTT
CASSLETDTQYF
>TRBV6-1|-|TRBJ1-5|many
TGTGCCAGCAGTGACGCACAGCCCCAGCATTTT
CASSDAQPQHF
>TRBV12-3/TRBV12-4|-|TRBJ2-2|-
TGTGCCAGCAGTTTCCGGGGGTCCGGGGAGCCGTTTTTT
CASSFRGSGEPFF
>TRBV30|TRBD2|TRBJ2-5|-
TGTGCCTGGAGTAGTTATGTAGCGGGACCGCAAGAGATCCAGTACTTC
CAWSSYVAGPQEIQYF
>TRBV28|-|TRBJ2-7|-
TGTGCCAGCAATGGACCCCCGACCGAGCAGTACTTC
CASNGPPTEQYF
>TRBV5-5|-|TRBJ2-1|-
TGTGCCTGCAGCTTGGTCCATCACAATGAGCAGTTCTTC
CACSLVHHNEQFF
>TRBV11-2|-|TRBJ2-1|many
TGTGCCAGCAGCTTCCGGACTACCTACAATGAGCAGTTCTTC
CASSFRTTYNEQFF
>TRBV29-1|-|TRBJ2-5|many
TGCAGCGTGTGGACAGAAGAGACCCAGTACTTC
CSVWTEETQYF
>TRBV10-3|TRBD1|TRBJ1-5|-
TGTGCCATCAGTGGCTGGACAGGGGACCAACCCCAGCATTTT
CAISGWTGDQPQHF
>TRBV6-2/TRBV6-3|-|TRBJ2-1|-
TGTGCCAGCAGACTCTACACTAGTAGAGGGGATGAGCAGCTCTTC
CASRLYTSRGDEQLF